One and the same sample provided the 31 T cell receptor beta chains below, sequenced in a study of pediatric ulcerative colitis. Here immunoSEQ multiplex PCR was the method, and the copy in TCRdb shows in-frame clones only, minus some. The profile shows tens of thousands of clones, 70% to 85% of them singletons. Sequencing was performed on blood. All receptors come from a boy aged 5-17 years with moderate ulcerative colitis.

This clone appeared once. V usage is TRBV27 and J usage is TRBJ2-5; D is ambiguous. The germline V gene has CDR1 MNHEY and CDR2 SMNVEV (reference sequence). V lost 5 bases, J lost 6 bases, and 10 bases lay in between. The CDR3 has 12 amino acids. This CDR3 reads CASSIPFQTQYF. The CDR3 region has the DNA TGTGCCAGCAGTATCCCTTTCCAGACCCAGTACTTC.

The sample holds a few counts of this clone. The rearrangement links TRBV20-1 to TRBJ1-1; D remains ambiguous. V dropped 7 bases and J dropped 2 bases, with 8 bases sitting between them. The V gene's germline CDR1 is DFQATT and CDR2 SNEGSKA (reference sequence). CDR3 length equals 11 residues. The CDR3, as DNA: TGCAGTGTTCCCCGCAACACTGAAGCTTTCTTT. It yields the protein CSVPRNTEAFF.

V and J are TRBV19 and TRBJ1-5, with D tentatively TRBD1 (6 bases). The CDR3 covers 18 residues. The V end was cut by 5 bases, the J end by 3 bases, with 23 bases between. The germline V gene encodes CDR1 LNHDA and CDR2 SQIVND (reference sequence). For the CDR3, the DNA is TGTGCCAGTAGTGTAAGGTTAGCAGGGGTGGAAGACAATCAGCCCCAGCATTTT. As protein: CASSVRLAGVEDNQPQHF. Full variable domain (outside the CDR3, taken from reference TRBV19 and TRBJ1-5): DGGITQSPKYLFRKEGQNVTLSCEQNLNHDAMYWYRQDPGQGLRLIYYSQIVNDFQKGDIAEGYSVSREKKESFPLTVTSAQKNPTAFYLCASSVRLAGVEDNQPQHFGDGTRLSIL.

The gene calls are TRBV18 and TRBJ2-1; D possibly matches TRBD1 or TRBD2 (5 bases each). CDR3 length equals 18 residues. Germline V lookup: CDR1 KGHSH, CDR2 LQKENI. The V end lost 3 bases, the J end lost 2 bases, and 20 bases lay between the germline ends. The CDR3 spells CASSPVPGRAATYNEQFF. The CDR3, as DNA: TGTGCCAGCTCACCGGTCCCGGGACGCGCGGCTACCTACAATGAGCAGTTCTTC.

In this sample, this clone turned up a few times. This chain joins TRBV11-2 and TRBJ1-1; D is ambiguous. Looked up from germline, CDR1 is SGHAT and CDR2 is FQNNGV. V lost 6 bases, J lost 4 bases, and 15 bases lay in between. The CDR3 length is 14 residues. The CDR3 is CASSYRARGTEAFF. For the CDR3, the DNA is TGTGCCAGCAGTTATCGGGCCCGGGGCACTGAAGCTTTCTTT. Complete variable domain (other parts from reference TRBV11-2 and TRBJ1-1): EAGVAQSPRYKIIEKRQSVAFWCNPISGHATLYWYQQILGQGPKLLIQFQNNGVVDDSQLPKDRFSAERLKGVDSTLKIQPAKLEDSAVYLCASSYRARGTEAFFGQGTRLTVV.

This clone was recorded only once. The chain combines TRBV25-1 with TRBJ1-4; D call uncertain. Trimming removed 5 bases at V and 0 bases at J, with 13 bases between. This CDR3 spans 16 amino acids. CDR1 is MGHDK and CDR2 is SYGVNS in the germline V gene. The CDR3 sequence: CASSKRHLATNEKLFF. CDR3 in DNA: TGTGCCAGCAGTAAAAGACACCTTGCAACTAATGAAAAACTGTTTTTT.

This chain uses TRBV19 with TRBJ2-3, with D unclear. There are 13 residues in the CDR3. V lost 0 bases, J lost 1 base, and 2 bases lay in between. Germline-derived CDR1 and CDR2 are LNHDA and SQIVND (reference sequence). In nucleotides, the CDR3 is TGTGCCAGTAGTATAGACGGCACAGATACGCAGTATTTT. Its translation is CASSIDGTDTQYF.

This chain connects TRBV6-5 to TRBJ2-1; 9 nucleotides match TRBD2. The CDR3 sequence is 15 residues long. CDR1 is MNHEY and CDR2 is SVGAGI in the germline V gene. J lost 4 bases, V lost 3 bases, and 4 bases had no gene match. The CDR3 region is CASSYFLAGYNEQFF. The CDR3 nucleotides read TGTGCCAGCAGTTATTTCCTAGCGGGGTACAATGAGCAGTTCTTC.

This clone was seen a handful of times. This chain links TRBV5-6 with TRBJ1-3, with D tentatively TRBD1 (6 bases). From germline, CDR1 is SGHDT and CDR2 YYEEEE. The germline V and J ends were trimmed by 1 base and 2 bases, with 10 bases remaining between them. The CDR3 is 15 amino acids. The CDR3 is CASSLRGGTGNTIYF. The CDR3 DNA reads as TGTGCCAGCAGCTTGAGAGGGGGGACTGGAAACACCATATATTTT.

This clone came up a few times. CDR3 nucleotides: TGTGCCAGCAGAAGGACCAGGGATGGCAATCAGCCCCAGCATTTT. It specifies CASRRTRDGNQPQHF. The V and J genes are TRBV6-5 and TRBJ1-5; TRBD1 is a possible D gene (5 bases). Trimming removed 6 bases from V and 2 bases from J, with 14 bases in between. Germline V gene data show CDR1 as MNHEY and CDR2 as SVGAGI. CDR3 length equals 15 residues.

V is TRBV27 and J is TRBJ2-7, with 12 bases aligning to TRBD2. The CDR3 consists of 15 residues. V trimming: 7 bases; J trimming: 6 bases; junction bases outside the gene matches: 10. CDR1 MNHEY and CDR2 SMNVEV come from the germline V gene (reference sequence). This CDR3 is CASKGTSGGSGEQYF. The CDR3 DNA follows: TGTGCCAGCAAAGGTACTAGCGGGGGGAGCGGCGAGCAGTACTTC.

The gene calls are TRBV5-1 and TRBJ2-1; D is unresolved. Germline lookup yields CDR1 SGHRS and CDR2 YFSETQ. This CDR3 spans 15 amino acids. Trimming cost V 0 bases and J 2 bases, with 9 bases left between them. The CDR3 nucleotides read TGCGCCAGCAGCTTGGTCGGCACGACCTACAATGAGCAGTTCTTC. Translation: CASSLVGTTYNEQFF. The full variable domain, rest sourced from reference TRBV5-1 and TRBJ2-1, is KAGVTQTPRYLIKTRGQQVTLSCSPISGHRSVSWYQQTPGQGLQFLFEYFSETQRNKGNFPGRFSGRQFSNSRSEMNVSTLELGDSALYLCASSLVGTTYNEQFFGPGTRLTVL.

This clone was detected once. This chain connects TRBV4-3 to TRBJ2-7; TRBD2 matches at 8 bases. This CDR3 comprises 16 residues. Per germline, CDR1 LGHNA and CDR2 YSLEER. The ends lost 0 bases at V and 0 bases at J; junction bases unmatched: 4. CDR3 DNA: TGCGCCAGCAGCCAAGATCCGGGAGGGAGCTCCTACGAGCAGTACTTC. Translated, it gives CASSQDPGGSSYEQYF.

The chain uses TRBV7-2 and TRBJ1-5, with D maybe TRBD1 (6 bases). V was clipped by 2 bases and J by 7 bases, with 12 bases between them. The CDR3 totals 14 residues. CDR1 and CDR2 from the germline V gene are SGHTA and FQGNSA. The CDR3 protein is CASSLPQGRQPQHF. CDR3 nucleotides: TGTGCCAGCAGCTTACCACAGGGAAGGCAGCCCCAGCATTTT.

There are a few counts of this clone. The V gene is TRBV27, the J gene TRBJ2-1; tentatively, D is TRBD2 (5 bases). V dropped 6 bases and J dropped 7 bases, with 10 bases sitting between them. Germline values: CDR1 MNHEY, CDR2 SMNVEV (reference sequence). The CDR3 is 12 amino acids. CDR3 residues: CASSRRLNEQFF. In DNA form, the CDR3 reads TGTGCCAGCAGCCGGAGACTAAATGAGCAGTTCTTC.

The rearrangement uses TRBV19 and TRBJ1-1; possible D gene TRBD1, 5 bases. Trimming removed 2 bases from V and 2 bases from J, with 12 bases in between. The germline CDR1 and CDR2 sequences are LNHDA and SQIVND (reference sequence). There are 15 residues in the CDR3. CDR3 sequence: CASSIRGTGNTEAFF. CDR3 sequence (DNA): TGTGCCAGTAGTATACGGGGGACGGGAAACACTGAAGCTTTCTTT.

The CDR3 region has the DNA TGTGCCAGCAGCTCCACCAGGGGCACCCTGTGGGGCACTGAAGCTTTCTTT. Translation: CASSSTRGTLWGTEAFF. The gene calls are TRBV7-8 and TRBJ1-1; a weak D match, TRBD1 (6 bases). This CDR3 is built from 17 residues. Germline CDR1 SGHVS, CDR2 FQNEAQ. Deletions cut 4 bases from V and 4 bases from J, with 22 bases between.

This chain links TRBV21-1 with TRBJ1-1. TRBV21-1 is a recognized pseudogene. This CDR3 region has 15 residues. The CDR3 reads CASSAQRDRMWEAFF. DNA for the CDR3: TGTGCCAGCAGCGCCCAGCGGGACAGAATGTGGGAAGCTTTCTTT.

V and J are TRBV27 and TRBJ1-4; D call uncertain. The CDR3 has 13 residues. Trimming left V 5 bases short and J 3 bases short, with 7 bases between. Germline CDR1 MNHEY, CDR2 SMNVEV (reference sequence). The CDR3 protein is CASSRVANEKLFF. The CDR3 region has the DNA TGTGCCAGCAGTCGCGTGGCTAATGAAAAACTGTTTTTT.

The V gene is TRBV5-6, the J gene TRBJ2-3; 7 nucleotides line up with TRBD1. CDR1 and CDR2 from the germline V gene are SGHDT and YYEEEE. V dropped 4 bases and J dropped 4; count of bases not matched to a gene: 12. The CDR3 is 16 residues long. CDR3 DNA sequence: TGTGCCAGCAGCCTCCAGACAGGGAGCCCCGCAGATACGCAGTATTTT. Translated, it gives CASSLQTGSPADTQYF.

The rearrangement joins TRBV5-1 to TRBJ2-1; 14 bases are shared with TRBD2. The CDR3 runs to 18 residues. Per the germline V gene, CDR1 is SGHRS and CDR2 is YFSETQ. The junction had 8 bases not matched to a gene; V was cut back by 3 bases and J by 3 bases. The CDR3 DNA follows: TGCGCCAGCAGCTCAGGACTAGCGGGAGGTGCCCTCTACAATGAGCAGTTCTTC. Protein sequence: CASSSGLAGGALYNEQFF.

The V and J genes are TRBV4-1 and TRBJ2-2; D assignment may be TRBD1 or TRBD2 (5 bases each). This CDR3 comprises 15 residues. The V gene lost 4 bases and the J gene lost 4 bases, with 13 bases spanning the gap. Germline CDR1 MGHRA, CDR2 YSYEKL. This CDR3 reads CASSPGGRGTGELFF. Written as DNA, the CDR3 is TGCGCCAGCAGCCCTGGGGGACGGGGCACCGGGGAGCTGTTTTTT.

The chain's CDR3 is CASSLGTSGRGYNEQFF. The CDR3 coding sequence is TGTGCCAGCAGCTTAGGGACTAGCGGGAGGGGTTACAATGAGCAGTTCTTC. The chain couples TRBV7-9 to TRBJ2-1; 15 bases fit TRBD2. The germline V gene encodes CDR1 SEHNR and CDR2 FQNEAQ (reference sequence). J lost 4 bases, V lost 1 base, and 2 bases had no gene match. The length of the CDR3 is 17 residues.

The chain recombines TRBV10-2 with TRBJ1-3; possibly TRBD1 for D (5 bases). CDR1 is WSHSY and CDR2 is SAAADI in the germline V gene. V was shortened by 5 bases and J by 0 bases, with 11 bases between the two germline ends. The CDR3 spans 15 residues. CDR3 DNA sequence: TGCGCCAGCAGTAAGGGGCTGCCCTCTGGAAACACCATATATTTT. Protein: CASSKGLPSGNTIYF.

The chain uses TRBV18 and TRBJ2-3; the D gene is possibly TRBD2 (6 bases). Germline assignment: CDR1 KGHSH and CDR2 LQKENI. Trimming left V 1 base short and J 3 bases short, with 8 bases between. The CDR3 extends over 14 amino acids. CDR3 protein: CASSPRGNTDTQYF. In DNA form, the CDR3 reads TGTGCCAGCTCACCACGCGGGAATACAGATACGCAGTATTTT.

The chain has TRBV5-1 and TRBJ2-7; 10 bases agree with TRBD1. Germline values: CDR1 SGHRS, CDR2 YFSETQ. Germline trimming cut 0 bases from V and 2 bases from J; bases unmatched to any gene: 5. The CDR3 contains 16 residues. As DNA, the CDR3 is TGCGCCAGCAGCTTGGCCTGGGACAGGGGCACCTACGAGCAGTACTTC. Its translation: CASSLAWDRGTYEQYF.

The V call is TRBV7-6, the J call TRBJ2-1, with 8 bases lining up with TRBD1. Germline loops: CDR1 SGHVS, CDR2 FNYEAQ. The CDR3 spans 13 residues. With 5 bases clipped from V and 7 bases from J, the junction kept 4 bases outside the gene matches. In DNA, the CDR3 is TGTGCCAGCAGCGCCCGGACAGGGAATGAGCAGTTCTTC. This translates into CASSARTGNEQFF.

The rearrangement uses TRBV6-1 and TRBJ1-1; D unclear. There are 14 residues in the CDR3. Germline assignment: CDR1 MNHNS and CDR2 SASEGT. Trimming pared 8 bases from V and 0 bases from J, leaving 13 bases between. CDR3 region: CASAFGGMNTEAFF. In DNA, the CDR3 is TGTGCCAGCGCGTTCGGCGGCATGAACACTGAAGCTTTCTTT.

CDR3 nucleotide sequence: TGCGCCAGCAGCTTGACAGTGAACACCGGGGAGCTGTTTTTT. It encodes CASSLTVNTGELFF. The rearrangement links TRBV5-1 to TRBJ2-2; D gene uncertain. The CDR3 is made up of 14 amino acids. Germline V gene lookup returns CDR1 SGHRS and CDR2 YFSETQ. Trimming took off 1 base at V and 1 base at J, with 5 bases between the two ends.

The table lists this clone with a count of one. The CDR3 DNA reads as TGTGCCAGCCTACCCCAAAGCTCCTACGAGCAGTACTTC. Translation: CASLPQSSYEQYF. The gene calls are TRBV28 and TRBJ2-7; D is unclear. V was cut by 8 bases and J by 0 bases, with 11 bases left in between. This CDR3 has 13 residues. Germline V gene sequence: CDR1 MDHEN, CDR2 SYDVKM.

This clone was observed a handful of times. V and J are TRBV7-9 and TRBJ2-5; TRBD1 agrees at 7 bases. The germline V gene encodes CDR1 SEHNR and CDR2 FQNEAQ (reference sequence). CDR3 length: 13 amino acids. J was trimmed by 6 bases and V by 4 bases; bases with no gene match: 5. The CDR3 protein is CASSSDRVKTQYF. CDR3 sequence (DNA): TGTGCCAGCAGCTCCGACAGGGTGAAGACCCAGTACTTC.